Presented here are 22 T cell receptor beta chains from one specimen sequenced in a study of identical twins. TCRdb independently ran MiXCR on the 5' RACE reads; one entry per CDR3 protein. The table has about 240,000 distinct CDR3 sequences, about an eighth seen once; the top ten hold about 3.9%. The data also belong to a second study, concerning yellow fever vaccine responses in identical twins.

The sample consisted of memory (CD45RO+) T cells sorted from blood. The receptors stem from a woman younger than 30 in good health.

The genes are TRBV7-2 and TRBJ2-4, with TRBD1 matching 8 bases. Germline loops: CDR1 SGHTA, CDR2 FQGNSA. V lost 4 bases to trimming and J lost 3 bases; unmatched junction nucleotides: 8. This CDR3 contains 16 residues. CDR3 in DNA: TGTGCCAGCAGCTCCCAGCCGGACAGGGTCAAAAACATTCAGTACTTC. This sequence encodes CASSSQPDRVKNIQYF.

The CDR3: CASSDWGSGDNEQFF. CDR3 in DNA: TGTGCCAGCAGTGATTGGGGTAGCGGGGACAATGAGCAGTTCTTC. The chain links TRBV6-2 or TRBV6-3 to TRBJ2-1; 8 bases line up with TRBD2. Germline V gene data show CDR1 as MNHEY and CDR2 as SVGEGT. V trimming: 5 bases; J trimming: 5 bases; junction bases outside the gene matches: 8. This CDR3 spans 15 amino acids.

This clonotype was counted ten times or more. The CDR3 DNA reads TGTGCCAGCAGTTTGGGTGGGACGGCCCTCACGAATGAGCAGTTCTTC. Translated, it gives CASSLGGTALTNEQFF. V usage is TRBV12-3 or TRBV12-4 and J usage is TRBJ2-1; perhaps D is TRBD1 or TRBD2 (5 bases each). Trimming took 3 bases from V and 7 from J, leaving 19 bases between them. The CDR3 sequence is 16 residues long.

V and J are TRBV25-1 and TRBJ2-5, with TRBD1 matching over 7 bases. The CDR3 is 15 amino acids. Unmatched junction bases numbered 8, after V lost 4 bases and J lost 3 bases. Per the germline V gene, CDR1 is MGHDK and CDR2 is SYGVNS. The CDR3 reads CASSADRSREETQYF. The CDR3 region has the DNA TGTGCCAGCAGTGCGGACAGGTCGCGGGAAGAGACCCAGTACTTC. Together with reference TRBV25-1 and TRBJ2-5, the CDR3 gives the full variable domain: EADIYQTPRYLVIGTGKKITLECSQTMGHDKMYWYQQDPGMELHLIHYSYGVNSTEKGDLSSESTVSRIRTEHFPLTLESARPSHTSQYLCASSADRSREETQYFGPGTRLLVL.

This clonotype showed up just a few times. The chain has TRBV12-3 or TRBV12-4 and TRBJ1-6; D is perhaps TRBD1 (6 bases). The germline V and J ends were trimmed by 8 bases and 0 bases, with 8 bases remaining between them. The CDR3 loop spans 14 amino acids. The CDR3 is CASVDSSYNSPLHF. The DNA for the CDR3 is TGTGCCAGCGTGGACAGCTCCTATAATTCACCCCTCCACTTT.

The chain carries TRBV20-1 and TRBJ2-5, with D perhaps matching TRBD2 (5 bases). CDR1 and CDR2 (germline): DFQATT, SNEGSKA (reference sequence). The CDR3 totals 11 residues. The V end lost 3 bases, the J end lost 4 bases, and 6 bases lay between the germline ends. The CDR3 loop reads CSASAGETQYF. As DNA, the CDR3 is TGCAGTGCTAGCGCGGGAGAGACCCAGTACTTC.

This clonotype was detected only a few times. This sequence joins TRBV19 and TRBJ1-5; D uncertain. Germline CDR1 LNHDA, CDR2 SQIVND (reference sequence). CDR3 length: 16 residues. V was clipped by 8 bases and J by 4 bases, with 21 bases between them. CDR3 amino acids: CASSVLSGRRNQPQHF. CDR3 nucleotides: TGTGCCAGTTCCGTACTTAGTGGGAGGAGGAATCAGCCCCAGCATTTT. The complete variable domain, with remaining parts taken from reference TRBV19 and TRBJ1-5, reads DGGITQSPKYLFRKEGQNVTLSCEQNLNHDAMYWYRQDPGQGLRLIYYSQIVNDFQKGDIAEGYSVSREKKESFPLTVTSAQKNPTAFYLCASSVLSGRRNQPQHFGDGTRLSIL.

This clonotype was detected a few times. V gene TRBV3-1 combines with J gene TRBJ1-4, with TRBD1 identical over 8 bases. V was clipped by 1 base and J by 8 bases; unmatched bases: 9. The CDR3 spans 16 residues. Looked up from germline, CDR1 is LGHDT and CDR2 is YNNKEL (reference sequence). Here the CDR3 DNA reads TGTGCCAGCAGCCAAGCCCCCGGGACAGGTGCGGAAAAACTGTTTTTT. Residues: CASSQAPGTGAEKLFF.

This clonotype was counted a few times. The rearrangement joins TRBV7-9 to TRBJ2-3; 7 bases align to TRBD2. Per germline, CDR1 SEHNR and CDR2 FQNEAQ (reference sequence). V gave up 1 base and J gave up 2 bases; unmatched junction bases: 3. The CDR3 consists of 15 residues. The CDR3 reads CASSLVAGATDTQYF. The CDR3 nucleotides read TGTGCCAGCAGCTTAGTGGCGGGAGCCACAGATACGCAGTATTTT.

This clonotype was detected a few times. V usage is TRBV5-1 and J usage is TRBJ1-2, with unresolved D. The CDR3 is 15 residues long. V was pared by 0 bases and J by 1 base, with 10 bases between. Germline loops: CDR1 SGHRS, CDR2 YFSETQ. DNA of the CDR3: TGCGCCAGCAGCTTGGCGGCGGGATTTAACTATGGCTACACCTTC. Amino acid sequence: CASSLAAGFNYGYTF.

In its sample, this clonotype was seen a few times. V usage is TRBV13 and J usage is TRBJ1-6; D is undetermined. CDR1 is PRHDT, CDR2 FYEKMQ, per germline (reference sequence). The length of the CDR3 is 15 residues. Between the trimmed V and J ends, which lost 0 bases and 1 base, there was a span of 4 bases. Here the CDR3 DNA reads TGTGCCAGCAGCTTAGGGGGGTCCTATAATTCACCCCTCCACTTT. It codes for CASSLGGSYNSPLHF.

This clonotype showed up many times. The CDR3 sequence: CASTGGGLAGKETQYF. In nucleotides, the CDR3 is TGTGCCAGCACCGGAGGGGGGCTAGCGGGGAAAGAGACCCAGTACTTC. V is TRBV12-3 or TRBV12-4 and J is TRBJ2-5; TRBD2 aligns across 9 bases. The J segment lost 3 bases and the V segment lost 7 bases, leaving 12 bases of the junction unmatched. The CDR3 sequence is 16 residues long.

This chain joins TRBV25-1 and TRBJ2-2; tentatively, D is TRBD1 (6 bases). The germline V gene has CDR1 MGHDK and CDR2 SYGVNS. The CDR3 extends over 19 amino acids. V lost 2 bases and J lost 2, with 21 bases in between. The CDR3 reads CASSENPQGWSANTGELFF. DNA of the CDR3: TGTGCCAGCAGTGAAAATCCCCAGGGGTGGAGTGCAAACACCGGGGAGCTGTTTTTT.

This clonotype was counted many times. The rearrangement links TRBV9 to TRBJ2-2; D gene uncertain. V dropped 0 bases and J dropped 5 bases, with 11 bases sitting between them. Germline lookup yields CDR1 SGDLS and CDR2 YYNGEE. The CDR3 loop spans 15 amino acids. CDR3 DNA sequence: TGTGCCAGCAGCGTAGGCGTTCGGTTGACCGGGGAGCTGTTTTTT. Its protein product is CASSVGVRLTGELFF.

This clonotype appeared a few times. The chain uses TRBV18 and TRBJ2-6; TRBD1 agrees at 9 bases. The CDR3 is made up of 20 amino acids. Germline lookup yields CDR1 KGHSH and CDR2 LQKENI. V gave up 3 bases and J gave up 0 bases; unmatched junction bases: 12. The CDR3: CASSPRDREITGSGANVLTF. Here the CDR3 DNA reads TGTGCCAGCTCACCCCGGGACAGGGAGATTACTGGCTCTGGGGCCAACGTCCTGACTTTC.

This clonotype was counted between two and nine times. The V and J genes are TRBV3-1 and TRBJ2-3, with D perhaps given as TRBD1 or TRBD2 (5 bases each). The CDR3 is 17 amino acids. Per the germline V gene, CDR1 is LGHDT and CDR2 is YNNKEL (reference sequence). Trimming removed 4 bases from V and 8 bases from J, with 25 bases in between. CDR3 sequence: CASSPLDGAGLQGTQYF. CDR3 DNA: TGTGCCAGCAGCCCCTTGGATGGGGCGGGCCTGCAGGGTACGCAGTATTTT.

This clonotype has just a few counts. V gene TRBV3-1 combines with J gene TRBJ2-1; D uncertain. The CDR3 has 12 amino acids. CDR1 is LGHDT, CDR2 YNNKEL, per germline (reference sequence). Trimming took off 5 bases at V and 12 bases at J, with 14 bases between the two ends. The DNA of the CDR3 is TGTGCCAGCAGCGAGAAGAGGACGATGCAGTTCTTC. Translated, it gives CASSEKRTMQFF.

This rearrangement joins TRBV28 to TRBJ2-7; D gene uncertain. CDR1 MDHEN and CDR2 SYDVKM come from the germline V gene. CDR3 length: 14 amino acids. The V and J ends lost 2 bases and 1 base respectively, with 9 bases between them. This CDR3 is CASSLSSFSYEQYF. The CDR3 bases are TGTGCCAGCAGTTTAAGTAGCTTTTCCTACGAGCAGTACTTC.

The rearrangement uses TRBV20-1 and TRBJ2-7, with 8 nucleotides matching TRBD2. CDR3 length equals 14 residues. CDR1 and CDR2 from the germline V gene are DFQATT and SNEGSKA (reference sequence). J gave up 4 bases and V 2 bases, and 7 bases lay outside the gene matches. Here the CDR3 DNA reads TGCAGTGCTAGATTCCCGACTAGCGTGTACGAGCAGTACTTC. Translated: CSARFPTSVYEQYF.

The chain uses TRBV18 and TRBJ2-1; 9 bases match TRBD2. Germline CDR1 and CDR2: KGHSH and LQKENI. CDR3 length: 15 amino acids. V lost 5 bases, J lost 6 bases, and 8 bases stayed unmatched. The CDR3 reads CASSIGPSGANEQFF. CDR3 bases: TGTGCCAGCTCAATCGGCCCTAGCGGGGCCAATGAGCAGTTCTTC.

This clonotype was seen only a few times. The chain joins TRBV11-2 to TRBJ2-1, with 11 bases matching TRBD2. Germline CDR1 and CDR2: SGHAT and FQNNGV. This CDR3 contains 17 residues. J gave up 8 bases and V 1 base, and 10 bases lay outside the gene matches. CDR3 coding DNA: TGTGCCAGCAGCTTAGTGGCTATACTAGCGGGAGTTCATGAGCAGTTCTTC. Amino acids: CASSLVAILAGVHEQFF.

This chain uses TRBV20-1 with TRBJ2-7; D perhaps matches TRBD2 (6 bases). V was shortened by 3 bases and J by 0 bases, with 6 bases between the two germline ends. This CDR3 comprises 12 residues. The germline gives CDR1 DFQATT, CDR2 SNEGSKA (reference sequence). The CDR3 DNA sequence: TGCAGTGCTAGGGACTACTCCTACGAGCAGTACTTC. Translated: CSARDYSYEQYF.